The 17 T cell receptor beta chains given below trace back to one sample, sequenced in a study of shared clonotypes between healthy human individuals. Only in-frame clones appear in the TCRdb table, and some are missing; sequencing was by immunoSEQ multiplex PCR. The sample lists around 2,000,000 clones; just over 90% were seen once. As defined, naive CD8 cells were CD45RO-negative and positively selected for CCR7, with terminally differentiated effector memory CD45RA+ cells excluded. Sequencing was done on a sample of naive CD8+ T cells from PBMCs. These TCRs come from a man aged 18 to 29 in good health. Some clones in this sample may be carry-over from other donors' samples.

The chain combines TRBV27 with TRBJ2-1, with TRBD1 identical over 8 bases. Losses at the gene ends were 5 bases for V and 2 bases for J; bases not matched to a gene: 8. CDR1 is MNHEY, CDR2 SMNVEV, per germline (reference sequence). The CDR3 is made up of 16 amino acids. The DNA of the CDR3 is TGTGCCAGCAGTCCGAGTAGGGGACAGGCCTACAATGAGCAGTTCTTC. Its translation is CASSPSRGQAYNEQFF.

The gene calls are TRBV2 and TRBJ2-3, with 9 positions matching TRBD1. This CDR3 comprises 14 residues. Looked up from germline, CDR1 is SNHLY and CDR2 is FYNNEI. J was trimmed by 6 bases and V by 8 bases; bases with no gene match: 9. In nucleotides, the CDR3 is TGTGCCAGCCTTGGACAGGGGCTGGCGGATACGCAGTATTTT. Translating it yields CASLGQGLADTQYF. Complete variable domain (other parts from reference TRBV2 and TRBJ2-3): EPEVTQTPSHQVTQMGQEVILRCVPISNHLYFYWYRQILGQKVEFLVSFYNNEISEKSEIFDDQFSVERPDGSNFTLKIRSTKLEDSAMYFCASLGQGLADTQYFGPGTRLTVL.

The chain has TRBV6-5 and TRBJ1-4; D might be TRBD1 (5 bases). CDR1 MNHEY and CDR2 SVGAGI come from the germline V gene. Trimming took 6 bases from V and 3 from J, leaving 11 bases between them. The CDR3 sequence is 14 residues long. CDR3 protein: CASSGRGANEKLFF. The CDR3 DNA sequence: TGTGCCAGCAGCGGCCGAGGGGCTAATGAAAAACTGTTTTTT.

This clone came up a few times. CDR3 sequence: CASSSPSANTEAFF. The CDR3 DNA is TGTGCCAGCAGTTCACCCTCGGCCAACACTGAAGCTTTCTTT. V usage is TRBV28 and J usage is TRBJ1-1; unclear D gene. This CDR3 has 14 residues. V lost 4 bases and J lost 2, with 11 bases in between. CDR1 and CDR2 from the germline V gene are MDHEN and SYDVKM.

The J gene is TRBJ1-2, the V gene TRBV27; D is uncertain. Per germline, CDR1 MNHEY and CDR2 SMNVEV (reference sequence). The CDR3 is made up of 12 amino acids. V shed 4 bases and J shed 8 bases, with 11 bases lying between them. CDR3 amino acids: CASSSLGGGYTF. CDR3 bases: TGTGCCAGCAGTTCCCTGGGCGGCGGCTACACCTTC.

This chain joins TRBV5-6 and TRBJ2-1; D is ambiguous. The CDR3 is 15 amino acids. Germline loops: CDR1 SGHDT, CDR2 YYEEEE. V lost 3 bases to trimming and J lost 1 base, with 11 bases between them. CDR3 residues: CASSSTFWSYNEQFF. CDR3 bases: TGTGCCAGCAGCTCAACCTTTTGGTCCTACAATGAGCAGTTCTTC. The variable domain in full, completed from reference TRBV5-6 and TRBJ2-1, reads DAGVTQSPTHLIKTRGQQVTLRCSPKSGHDTVSWYQQALGQGPQFIFQYYEEEERQRGNFPDRFSGHQFPNYSSELNVNALLLGDSALYLCASSSTFWSYNEQFFGPGTRLTVL.

J is TRBJ1-5 and V is TRBV27; 7 nucleotides line up with TRBD1. The CDR3 totals 15 residues. V trimming: 5 bases; J trimming: 3 bases; junction bases outside the gene matches: 7. Germline V lookup: CDR1 MNHEY, CDR2 SMNVEV (reference sequence). This chain's CDR3 is CASSLAGGINQPQHF. The CDR3, as DNA: TGTGCCAGCAGTCTTGCAGGGGGAATCAATCAGCCCCAGCATTTT.

A few counts support this clone. The chain carries TRBV9 and TRBJ1-1, with 7 bases matching TRBD1. Germline V gene lookup returns CDR1 SGDLS and CDR2 YYNGEE. The CDR3 is 14 residues long. The V segment lost 0 bases and the J segment 6 bases; nucleotides outside the gene matches: 5. CDR3 nucleotide sequence: TGTGCCAGCAGCGTAGGACAGGGATCGCCTGAAGCTTTCTTT. Translating gives CASSVGQGSPEAFF. Looking up the rest from reference TRBV9 and TRBJ1-1 gives the full variable domain: DSGVTQTPKHLITATGQRVTLRCSPRSGDLSVYWYQQSLDQGLQFLIQYYNGEERAKGNILERFSAQQFPDLHSELNLSSLELGDSALYFCASSVGQGSPEAFFGQGTRLTVV.

This rearrangement joins TRBV4-3 to TRBJ2-1; TRBD2 matches 12 bases. The CDR3 loop spans 17 amino acids. Germline lookup yields CDR1 LGHNA and CDR2 YSLEER. V shed 4 bases and J 0 bases; nucleotides not matched to a gene: 4. CDR3 bases: TGCGCCAGCAGCCCGGGGACTAGCGGGCCCTCCTACAATGAGCAGTTCTTC. Translating gives CASSPGTSGPSYNEQFF.

The rearrangement links TRBV28 to TRBJ1-4; D ambiguous. CDR1 and CDR2 from the germline V gene are MDHEN and SYDVKM. The length of the CDR3 is 16 residues. V lost 3 bases and J lost 5, with 16 bases in between. The CDR3 bases are TGTGCCAGCAGTTTGGGTTTCGGTCAGATAAATGAAAAACTGTTTTTT. Translating gives CASSLGFGQINEKLFF.

The chain recombines TRBV27 with TRBJ1-1; unclear D gene. Germline CDR1 is MNHEY and CDR2 is SMNVEV (reference sequence). The V gene lost 6 bases and the J gene lost 0 bases, with 11 bases spanning the gap. There are 14 residues in the CDR3. CDR3 sequence (DNA): TGTGCCAGCAGCCTTCTTTCCCTGAACACTGAAGCTTTCTTT. Its translation is CASSLLSLNTEAFF.

The V gene is TRBV29-1, the J gene TRBJ1-2; D gene unclear. The ends were cut back, 4 bases at V and 6 bases at J, with 6 bases in the middle. This CDR3 has 10 residues. In germline, CDR1 is SQVTM, CDR2 ANQGSEA. CDR3 protein: CSVGGDGYTF. The CDR3 nucleotides read TGCAGCGTTGGTGGTGATGGCTACACCTTC.

This chain links TRBV2 with TRBJ2-6; weak D call: TRBD2 (6 bases). Trimming removed 4 bases at V and 0 bases at J, with 25 bases between. The CDR3 extends over 21 amino acids. The germline gives CDR1 SNHLY, CDR2 FYNNEI. The DNA for the CDR3 is TGTGCCAGCAGTGTCAAGTCACCCCAGGGAGGCGTTCCCTCTGGGGCCAACGTCCTGACTTTC. Its protein is CASSVKSPQGGVPSGANVLTF.

The rearrangement uses TRBV7-9 and TRBJ2-5, with a possible D match to TRBD2 (6 bases). This CDR3 is built from 16 residues. Deletions cut 5 bases from V and 1 base from J, with 17 bases between. Germline lookup yields CDR1 SEHNR and CDR2 FQNEAQ (reference sequence). The CDR3 spells CASSLSGGAFQETQYF. The CDR3 DNA reads TGTGCCAGCAGCCTTAGCGGAGGGGCTTTCCAAGAGACCCAGTACTTC.

The rearrangement links TRBV13 to TRBJ2-7; 8 nucleotides align to TRBD1. Germline CDR1 reads PRHDT; CDR2 reads FYEKMQ (reference sequence). V trimming: 5 bases; J trimming: 0 bases; junction bases outside the gene matches: 9. This CDR3 comprises 16 residues. In nucleotides, the CDR3 is TGTGCCAGCAGCCCAAGGGACAGGTCGAGCTCCTACGAGCAGTACTTC. Its protein product is CASSPRDRSSSYEQYF.

This chain joins TRBV7-9 and TRBJ2-6; 10 nucleotides align to TRBD1. Germline V gene data show CDR1 as SEHNR and CDR2 as FQNEAQ (reference sequence). V shed 2 bases, J shed 0 bases, and the junction held 4 bases outside the gene matches. The CDR3 extends over 18 amino acids. In DNA, the CDR3 is TGTGCCAGCAGCTTAAGACAGGGGGCCTTCTCTGGGGCCAACGTCCTGACTTTC. This gives the protein CASSLRQGAFSGANVLTF.

The V call is TRBV29-1, the J call TRBJ2-7; D ambiguous. The CDR3 is 10 amino acids. Germline V gene data show CDR1 as SQVTM and CDR2 as ANQGSEA. V lost 3 bases and J lost 7, with 7 bases in between. DNA of the CDR3: TGCAGCGTTGAGGGTGAAGAGCAGTACTTC. Its protein product is CSVEGEEQYF.